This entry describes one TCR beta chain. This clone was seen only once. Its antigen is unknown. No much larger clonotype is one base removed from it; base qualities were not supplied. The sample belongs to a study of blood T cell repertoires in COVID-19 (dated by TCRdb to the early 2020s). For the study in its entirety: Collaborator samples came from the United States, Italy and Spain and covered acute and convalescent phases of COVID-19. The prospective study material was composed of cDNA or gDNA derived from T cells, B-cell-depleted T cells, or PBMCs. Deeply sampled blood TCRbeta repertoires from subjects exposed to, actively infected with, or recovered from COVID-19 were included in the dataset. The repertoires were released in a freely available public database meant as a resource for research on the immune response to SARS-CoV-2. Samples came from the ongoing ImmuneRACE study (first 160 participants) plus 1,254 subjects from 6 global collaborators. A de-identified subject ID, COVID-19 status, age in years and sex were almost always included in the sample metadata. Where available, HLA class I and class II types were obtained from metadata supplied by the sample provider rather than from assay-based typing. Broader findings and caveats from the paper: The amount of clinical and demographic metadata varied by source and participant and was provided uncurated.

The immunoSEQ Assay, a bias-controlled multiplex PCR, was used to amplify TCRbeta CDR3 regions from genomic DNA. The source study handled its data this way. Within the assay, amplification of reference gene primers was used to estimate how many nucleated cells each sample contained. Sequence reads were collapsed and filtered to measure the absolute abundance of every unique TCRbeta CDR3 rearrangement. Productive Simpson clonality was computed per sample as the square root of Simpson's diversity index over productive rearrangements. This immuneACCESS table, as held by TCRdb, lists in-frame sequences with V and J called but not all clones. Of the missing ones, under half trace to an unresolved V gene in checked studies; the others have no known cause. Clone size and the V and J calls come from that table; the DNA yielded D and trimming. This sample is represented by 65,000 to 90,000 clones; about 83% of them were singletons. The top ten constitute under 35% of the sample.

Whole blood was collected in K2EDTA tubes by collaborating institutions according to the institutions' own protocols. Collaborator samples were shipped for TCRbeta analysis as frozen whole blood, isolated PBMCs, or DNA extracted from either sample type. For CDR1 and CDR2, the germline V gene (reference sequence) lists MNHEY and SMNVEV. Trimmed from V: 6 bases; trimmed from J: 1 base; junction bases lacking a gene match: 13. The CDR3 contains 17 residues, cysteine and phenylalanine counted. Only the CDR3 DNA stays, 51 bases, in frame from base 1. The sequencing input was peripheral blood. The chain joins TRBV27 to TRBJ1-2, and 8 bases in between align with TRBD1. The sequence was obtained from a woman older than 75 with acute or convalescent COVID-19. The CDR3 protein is CASSLNGQGGDNYGYTF. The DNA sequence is TGTGCCAGCAGCCTCAACGGACAGGGAGGGGATAACTATGGCTACACCTTC.